The clone carrying this T cell receptor (beta chain) occurred once. Its target is unknown. The data stem from a study of cytomegalovirus exposure and HLA in healthy donors. The study, taken as a whole, reports: The study labeled more than 150 TCR beta chains cytomegalovirus-associated. High specificity and sensitivity for cytomegalovirus status were reported for the classifier. For most TCR sequences rarity was the rule, although some public TCRs occurred in many donors. TCR clusters originating in the first cohort tended to co-occur in the approximately 120 validation repertoires, according to a later analysis.

Clones were sequenced by immunoSEQ multiplex PCR, and TCRdb holds only the in-frame ones, with some missing. The sample has around 60,000 clones; about 95% are singletons. Germline assignment: CDR1 SEHNR and CDR2 FQNEAQ (reference sequence). V was cut by 5 bases and J by 4 bases, with 14 bases left in between. CDR3 length: 14 residues. This clonotype was sampled from a young woman in good health and CMV-seropositive. The sample taken for sequencing was PBMCs. The rearrangement links TRBV7-9 to TRBJ1-1; D may be TRBD1 (5 bases). In nucleotides, the CDR3 is TGTGCCAGCAGCGCCGCTTGGGGGGGCACTGAAGCTTTCTTT. Residues: CASSAAWGGTEAFF.